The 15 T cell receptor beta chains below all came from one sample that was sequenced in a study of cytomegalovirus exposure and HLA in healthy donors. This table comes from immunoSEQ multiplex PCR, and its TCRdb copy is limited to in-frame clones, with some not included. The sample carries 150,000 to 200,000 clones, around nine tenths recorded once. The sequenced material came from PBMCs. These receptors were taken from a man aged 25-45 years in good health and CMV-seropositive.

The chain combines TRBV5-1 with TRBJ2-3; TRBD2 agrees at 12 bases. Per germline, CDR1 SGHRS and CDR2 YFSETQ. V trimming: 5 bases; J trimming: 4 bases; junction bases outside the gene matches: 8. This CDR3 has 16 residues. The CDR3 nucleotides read TGCGCCAGCAGTTCTTCTAGCGGGAGGGCTCCAGATACGCAGTATTTT. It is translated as CASSSSSGRAPDTQYF.

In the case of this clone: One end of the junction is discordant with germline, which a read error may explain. The CDR3 DNA is TGTGCCAGCAGCCTAGGTCCGGGCACCCAAGAGACCCAGTACTTC. Translating it yields CASSLGPGTQETQYF. This chain joins TRBV13 and TRBJ2-5; D is undetermined. The CDR3 covers 15 residues. Germline V lookup: CDR1 PRHDT, CDR2 FYEKMQ (reference sequence).

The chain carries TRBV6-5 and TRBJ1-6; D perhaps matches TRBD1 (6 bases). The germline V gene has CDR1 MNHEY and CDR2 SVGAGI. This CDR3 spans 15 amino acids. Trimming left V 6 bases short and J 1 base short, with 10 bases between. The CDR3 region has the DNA TGTGCCAGCAGACCGGACAGTTCCTATAATTCACCCCTCCACTTT. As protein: CASRPDSSYNSPLHF.

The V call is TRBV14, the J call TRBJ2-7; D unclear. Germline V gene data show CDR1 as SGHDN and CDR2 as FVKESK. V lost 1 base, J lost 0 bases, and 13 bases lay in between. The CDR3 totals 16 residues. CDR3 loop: CASSQVLGTNSYEQYF. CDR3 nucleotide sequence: TGTGCCAGCAGCCAAGTCCTGGGTACAAACTCCTACGAGCAGTACTTC.

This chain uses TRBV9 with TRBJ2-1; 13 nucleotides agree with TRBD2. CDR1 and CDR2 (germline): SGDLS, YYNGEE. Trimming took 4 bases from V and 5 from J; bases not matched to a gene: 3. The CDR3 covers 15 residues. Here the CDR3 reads CASSSGTSGNNEQFF. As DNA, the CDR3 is TGTGCCAGCAGCTCCGGGACTAGCGGGAACAATGAGCAGTTCTTC.

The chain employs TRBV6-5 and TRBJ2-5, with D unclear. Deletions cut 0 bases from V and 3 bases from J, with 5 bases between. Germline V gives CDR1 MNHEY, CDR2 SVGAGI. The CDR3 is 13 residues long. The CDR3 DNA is TGTGCCAGCAGTTACTCTAGAAAAGAGACCCAGTACTTC. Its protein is CASSYSRKETQYF.

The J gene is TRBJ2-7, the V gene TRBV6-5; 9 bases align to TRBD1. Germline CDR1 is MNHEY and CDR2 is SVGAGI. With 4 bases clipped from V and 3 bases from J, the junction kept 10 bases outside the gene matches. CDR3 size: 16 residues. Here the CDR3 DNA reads TGTGCCAGCAGTTCTACCCCCGGGACAGGGTTCTACGAGCAGTACTTC. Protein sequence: CASSSTPGTGFYEQYF.

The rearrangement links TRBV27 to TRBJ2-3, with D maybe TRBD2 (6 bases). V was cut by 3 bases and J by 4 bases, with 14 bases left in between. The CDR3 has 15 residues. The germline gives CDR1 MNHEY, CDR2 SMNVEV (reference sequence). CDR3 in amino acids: CASSFRRGPSDTQYF. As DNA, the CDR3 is TGTGCCAGCAGTTTTAGGAGGGGCCCGTCAGATACGCAGTATTTT.

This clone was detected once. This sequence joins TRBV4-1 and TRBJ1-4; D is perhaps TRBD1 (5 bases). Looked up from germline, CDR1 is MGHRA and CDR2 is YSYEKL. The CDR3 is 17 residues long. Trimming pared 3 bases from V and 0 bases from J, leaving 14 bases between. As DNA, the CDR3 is TGCGCCAGCAGCCAGCGACTACGACAGACAACTAATGAAAAACTGTTTTTT. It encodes CASSQRLRQTTNEKLFF.

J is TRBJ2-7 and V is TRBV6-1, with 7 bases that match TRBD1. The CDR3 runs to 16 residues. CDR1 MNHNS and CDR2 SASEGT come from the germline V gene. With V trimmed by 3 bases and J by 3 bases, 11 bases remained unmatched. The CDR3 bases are TGTGCCAGCAGTGATCCCGGAGTACAGGGGTACTACGAGCAGTACTTC. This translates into CASSDPGVQGYYEQYF.

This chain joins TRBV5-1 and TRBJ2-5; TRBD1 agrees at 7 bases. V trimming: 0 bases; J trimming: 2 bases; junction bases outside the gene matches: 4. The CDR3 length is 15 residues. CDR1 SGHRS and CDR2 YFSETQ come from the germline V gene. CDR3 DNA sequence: TGCGCCAGCAGCTTGGGGACAGGCGAACAAGAGACCCAGTACTTC. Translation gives CASSLGTGEQETQYF.

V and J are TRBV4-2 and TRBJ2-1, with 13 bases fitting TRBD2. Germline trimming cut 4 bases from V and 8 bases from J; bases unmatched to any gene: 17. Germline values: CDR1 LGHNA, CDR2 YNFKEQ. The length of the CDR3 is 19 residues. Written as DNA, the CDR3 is TGTGCCAGCAGCCCGAGCTTTTCGGGACTAGCGGGATCGGGGGATGAGCAGTTCTTC. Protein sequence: CASSPSFSGLAGSGDEQFF.

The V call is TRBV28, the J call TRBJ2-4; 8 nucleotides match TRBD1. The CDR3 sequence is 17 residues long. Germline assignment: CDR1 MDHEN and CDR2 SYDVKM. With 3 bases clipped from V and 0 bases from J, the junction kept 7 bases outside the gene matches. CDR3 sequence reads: CASSFRTGTLAKNIQYF. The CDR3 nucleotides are TGTGCCAGCAGTTTTCGGACAGGGACCTTAGCCAAAAACATTCAGTACTTC.

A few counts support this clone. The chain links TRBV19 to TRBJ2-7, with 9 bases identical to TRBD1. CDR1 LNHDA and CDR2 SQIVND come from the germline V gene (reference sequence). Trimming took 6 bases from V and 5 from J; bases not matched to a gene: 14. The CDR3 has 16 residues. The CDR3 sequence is CASSYTGTGYKDEQYF. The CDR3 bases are TGTGCCAGTAGCTATACCGGGACAGGGTATAAGGACGAGCAGTACTTC.

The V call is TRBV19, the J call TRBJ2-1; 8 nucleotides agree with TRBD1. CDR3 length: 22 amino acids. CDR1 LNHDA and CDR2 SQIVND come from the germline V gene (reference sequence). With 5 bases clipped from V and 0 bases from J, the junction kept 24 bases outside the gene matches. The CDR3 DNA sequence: TGTGCCAGTAGTGGCCTAAGGGGCGCGGGACAGGTTTTTCTTAGCTCCTACAATGAGCAGTTCTTC. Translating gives CASSGLRGAGQVFLSSYNEQFF.